Below, 23 T cell receptor beta chains from the same sample are listed, as sequenced in a study of shared clonotypes between healthy human individuals (dated by TCRdb to 2020 to 2022). Library generation was performed with the immunoSEQ multiplex PCR assay. TCRdb provides this immuneACCESS table in a form limited to in-frame rearrangements. Some clones are lacking; in checked studies, under half of them reflect an unresolved V gene, and why the rest are absent is not known. The sample records over 2 million clones, about 95% of which are singletons. The ten largest clones take up around 1.1% of the sample. CD8 naive samples were CD45RO-negative cells positively selected for CCR7, giving a CD45RA+CCR7+ population that excluded TemRA cells. The sample was naive CD8+ T cells sorted from blood. The meaning of the sample's cell subset or site label: CD45RA+CCR7+. The source is a man between 18 and 29 years old in good health.

This clone was picked up one time. Written as DNA, the CDR3 is TGTGGTATACAGGGATTGGCGGCTGAAGCTTTCTTT. Encoded protein: CGIQGLAAEAFF. The chain is built from TRBV7-9 and TRBJ1-1, with a weak D call TRBD1 (6 bases). This CDR3 region has 12 residues. In germline, CDR1 is SEHNR, CDR2 FQNEAQ (reference sequence).

J is TRBJ2-7 and V is TRBV28; 12 bases align to TRBD2. Germline CDR1 reads MDHEN; CDR2 reads SYDVKM. CDR3 length: 16 amino acids. Trimming removed 5 bases from V and 0 bases from J; junction bases left unmatched: 5. CDR3 coding DNA: TGTGCCAGCAGTCGTCCGGGACTAGCGGGCTCCTACGAGCAGTACTTC. Residues: CASSRPGLAGSYEQYF.

As regards this clone: Other DNA sequences in this sample translate to the same CDR3. CDR3 sequence (DNA): TGTGCCAGCAGTGACGGGATCTCCTACGAGCAGTACTTC. Encoded protein: CASSDGISYEQYF. This chain links TRBV2 with TRBJ2-7, with a tentative D call TRBD2 (5 bases). The V end was cut by 3 bases, the J end by 0 bases, with 6 bases between. CDR1 is SNHLY, CDR2 FYNNEI, per germline. The CDR3 totals 13 residues.

Notes on this clone: Distinct nucleotide sequences in the sample also encode this CDR3. The V call is TRBV13, the J call TRBJ2-1, with 12 bases aligning to TRBD2. Trimming cost V 1 base and J 10 bases; bases outside gene matches: 5. Germline assignment: CDR1 PRHDT and CDR2 FYEKMQ (reference sequence). The CDR3 has 15 residues. The CDR3 spells CASSLELAGGNEQFF. The CDR3 nucleotides are TGTGCCAGCAGCTTAGAACTAGCGGGAGGTAACGAGCAGTTCTTC.

V is TRBV7-6 and J is TRBJ1-1, with D unresolved. This CDR3 contains 15 residues. Germline values: CDR1 SGHVS, CDR2 FNYEAQ. The V end was cut by 5 bases, the J end by 0 bases, with 13 bases between. The DNA of the CDR3 is TGTGCCAGCAGCCCCTTGGCAGATTTGAACACTGAAGCTTTCTTT. It translates to CASSPLADLNTEAFF.

This clone is a singleton in its sample. The chain carries TRBV30 and TRBJ1-6; D remains ambiguous. Germline assignment: CDR1 GTSNPN and CDR2 SVGIG (reference sequence). The V end lost 5 bases, the J end lost 3 bases, and 11 bases lay between the germline ends. The CDR3 sequence is 14 residues long. CDR3 protein: CAWGNENYNSPLHF. The CDR3, as DNA: TGTGCCTGGGGAAATGAGAACTATAATTCACCCCTCCACTTT.

Details on this clone: Other DNA sequences in the sample encode the same CDR3. V and J are TRBV28 and TRBJ1-5; a possible D gene is TRBD1 (6 bases). V shed 3 bases and J shed 4 bases, with 13 bases lying between them. The CDR3 has 15 residues. The germline V gene encodes CDR1 MDHEN and CDR2 SYDVKM. CDR3 in DNA: TGTGCCAGCAGTTTTTCGGGGGGCGGGAATCAGCCCCAGCATTTT. Amino acids: CASSFSGGGNQPQHF.

This chain uses TRBV28 with TRBJ1-6; unclear D gene. This CDR3 region has 13 residues. Germline assignment: CDR1 MDHEN and CDR2 SYDVKM. V lost 6 bases, J lost 9 bases, and 12 bases lay in between. DNA of the CDR3: TGTGCCAGCAGATCAGCGGGGAGTTCACCCCTCCACTTT. This codes for CASRSAGSSPLHF.

This sequence joins TRBV7-2 and TRBJ2-7, with D uncertain. This CDR3 contains 13 residues. Germline loops: CDR1 SGHTA, CDR2 FQGNSA. V lost 3 bases and J 4 bases, leaving 10 bases between the germline ends. CDR3 in DNA: TGTGCCAGCAGCTTCACCGGGTTTTACGAGCAGTACTTC. It encodes CASSFTGFYEQYF.

V is TRBV4-1 and J is TRBJ2-2; D is perhaps TRBD1 (6 bases). Trimming removed 5 bases from V and 7 bases from J, with 26 bases in between. Germline V gives CDR1 MGHRA, CDR2 YSYEKL. This CDR3 is built from 18 residues. The CDR3 DNA follows: TGCGCCAGCAGCGGATTACAGGGTTCTAGCTTTTTTGACGGGGAGCTGTTTTTT. It is translated as CASSGLQGSSFFDGELFF.

As to this clone: The same CDR3 is also encoded by other DNA sequences in this sample. V and J are TRBV6-1 and TRBJ1-2; D gene ambiguous. The CDR3 spans 12 residues. The ends were cut back, 3 bases at V and 4 bases at J, with 6 bases in the middle. Per the germline V gene, CDR1 is MNHNS and CDR2 is SASEGT. The CDR3 DNA reads TGTGCCAGCAGTGAGGACCGCTATGGCTACACCTTC. It encodes CASSEDRYGYTF.

This CDR3 is CASSLSVTANTGELFF. In DNA, the CDR3 is TGTGCCAGCAGCTTATCGGTAACTGCGAACACCGGGGAGCTGTTTTTT. V usage is TRBV7-9 and J usage is TRBJ2-2, with unresolved D. V gave up 2 bases and J gave up 0 bases, with 10 bases separating them. CDR1 and CDR2 from the germline V gene are SEHNR and FQNEAQ (reference sequence). The CDR3 sequence is 16 residues long.

This clone has only a few counts. V usage is TRBV7-3 and J usage is TRBJ2-1; D remains unclear. CDR1 and CDR2 (germline): SGHTA, FQGTGA. The V end lost 4 bases, the J end lost 2 bases, and 6 bases lay between the germline ends. This CDR3 region has 13 residues. CDR3 sequence: CASSSDTYNEQFF. CDR3 nucleotide sequence: TGTGCCAGCAGCTCAGACACCTACAATGAGCAGTTCTTC. The whole variable domain, filled in from reference TRBV7-3 and TRBJ2-1, reads GAGVSQTPSNKVTEKGKYVELRCDPISGHTALYWYRQSLGQGPEFLIYFQGTGAADDSGLPNDRFFAVRPEGSVSTLKIQRTERGDSAVYLCASSSDTYNEQFFGPGTRLTVL.

V is TRBV7-9 and J is TRBJ1-1, with D unresolved. Between the trimmed V and J ends, which lost 3 bases and 7 bases, there was a span of 12 bases. The V gene's germline CDR1 is SEHNR and CDR2 FQNEAQ (reference sequence). This CDR3 region has 13 residues. The CDR3 is CASSFTSLSEAFF. The CDR3 DNA is TGTGCCAGCAGCTTTACCAGCCTCAGTGAAGCTTTCTTT.

The gene calls are TRBV6-5 and TRBJ2-2, with D perhaps TRBD2 (6 bases). CDR1 and CDR2 from the germline V gene are MNHEY and SVGAGI. CDR3 size: 15 residues. Trimming stripped 0 bases from V and 7 bases from J, with 12 bases between. The CDR3 region has the DNA TGTGCCAGCAGTTACTCGGGACTTCCGAGCGGGGAGCTGTTTTTT. This translates into CASSYSGLPSGELFF.

The chain links TRBV4-1 to TRBJ2-6; the match to TRBD1 covers 7 bases. The CDR3 covers 16 residues. CDR1 and CDR2 (germline): MGHRA, YSYEKL. Germline trimming cut 4 bases from V and 2 bases from J; bases unmatched to any gene: 5. CDR3 nucleotides: TGCGCCAGCAGCCCCGCAGGGGGAACTGGGGCCAACGTCCTGACTTTC. It translates to CASSPAGGTGANVLTF.

Points on this clone: An end of the junction does not agree with germline; a read error may underlie this. The rearrangement uses TRBV4-3 and TRBJ2-3; D is unresolved. The germline gives CDR1 LGHNA, CDR2 YSLEER. The CDR3 runs 15 residues. In nucleotides, the CDR3 is TGCGCCAGCAGCGAAGACCACACCCGCACAGATACGCAGTATTTT. It encodes CASSEDHTRTDTQYF.

The chain combines TRBV27 with TRBJ1-1; D is uncertain. Germline assignment: CDR1 MNHEY and CDR2 SMNVEV (reference sequence). The V and J ends lost 6 bases and 5 bases respectively, with 19 bases between them. This CDR3 region has 15 residues. This CDR3 reads CASRTWEGRSTEAFF. CDR3 sequence (DNA): TGTGCCAGCAGGACCTGGGAGGGTCGTAGTACTGAAGCTTTCTTT.

The CDR3 sequence: CASSQEVQLAGSYEQYF. Written as DNA, the CDR3 is TGCGCCAGCAGCCAAGAAGTCCAGTTAGCGGGGTCCTACGAGCAGTACTTC. The rearrangement joins TRBV4-1 to TRBJ2-7, with 8 bases that match TRBD2. The CDR3 consists of 17 residues. V shed 0 bases and J 1 base; nucleotides not matched to a gene: 8. Per the germline V gene, CDR1 is MGHRA and CDR2 is YSYEKL.

This chain joins TRBV10-2 and TRBJ2-7, with unresolved D. Germline loops: CDR1 WSHSY, CDR2 SAAADI. The ends were cut back, 3 bases at V and 2 bases at J, with 8 bases in the middle. CDR3 length: 13 amino acids. The chain's CDR3 is CASSDSLAYEQYF. Written as DNA, the CDR3 is TGCGCCAGCAGTGACAGCCTTGCCTACGAGCAGTACTTC.

V and J are TRBV7-9 and TRBJ1-1; D ambiguous. The germline CDR1 and CDR2 sequences are SEHNR and FQNEAQ (reference sequence). The CDR3 sequence is 16 residues long. Trimming removed 3 bases from V and 4 bases from J, with 18 bases in between. The CDR3 sequence: CASSFPYPGEVTEAFF. The CDR3 nucleotides read TGTGCCAGCAGCTTCCCTTACCCCGGGGAGGTCACTGAAGCTTTCTTT.

The J gene is TRBJ1-1, the V gene TRBV7-9, with D unresolved. Trimming shortened V by 3 bases and J by 7 bases, and 9 bases separated the two germline ends. Germline CDR1 and CDR2: SEHNR and FQNEAQ (reference sequence). The CDR3 is made up of 12 amino acids. Here the CDR3 reads CASSFERDEAFF. CDR3 DNA sequence: TGTGCCAGCAGCTTCGAAAGGGATGAAGCTTTCTTT.

The chain couples TRBV5-6 to TRBJ1-2, with D maybe TRBD1 (5 bases). This CDR3 is 15 amino acids long. Trimming cost V 4 bases and J 0 bases, with 13 bases left between them. The germline V gene encodes CDR1 SGHDT and CDR2 YYEEEE. In nucleotides, the CDR3 is TGTGCCAGCAGCCCGCCGATGGGACCTAACTATGGCTACACCTTC. It is translated as CASSPPMGPNYGYTF.